This TCR beta chain was retrieved from a study of cytomegalovirus exposure and HLA in healthy donors. Findings and limits, study-wide: The study put 150 or so TCR beta chains on its list as cytomegalovirus-associated. Presence/absence analyses assumed roughly uniform sequencing depth across donors, which may not hold.

The PCR contained 60 Vbeta and 13 Jbeta primers. Method: immunoSEQ multiplex PCR; TCRdb's copy keeps in-frame clones and lacks some. The table lists about 160,000 clones, around four fifths of them singletons. Nominally healthy donors provided the samples, though records likely missed some immune exposures. In regard to this clone: What it binds is not known. The germline gene is not matched at one end of the junction; a read error may be the cause. Other DNA sequences in this specimen translate into the identical CDR3.

CDR1 and CDR2 from the germline V gene are MDHEN and SYDVKM. The CDR3 contains 15 residues. The sample consisted of PBMCs. The clonotype comes from a woman aged 45-59 years in good health and CMV-seronegative. The chain combines TRBV28 with TRBJ1-1; D unclear. This CDR3 reads CASSFFGGGSPEAFF. In nucleotides, the CDR3 is TGCGCCAGCAGTTTTTTCGGTGGAGGGAGTCCTGAAGCTTTCTTT.